A selection of T cell receptor beta chains follows, all from one sample in a study of technical replicates of blood from a few donors. The method was immunoSEQ multiplex PCR; TCRdb's version includes in-frame clones alone and lacks a portion of them. The sample has about 88,000 clones, under 95% seen once. Sample: T cells isolated from PBMCs. The receptors were sampled from a human donor in good health. Each CDR3 is given with its conserved first and last residue. The D gene is left open where the match is weak. Some rows mark clone size as missing; the rest say once, few, many or name a class of expanded clone.

TRBD2	.	TRBV27	TRBJ2-5	CASSLVWGGETQYF	TGTGCCAGCAGTTTAGTATGGGGGGGAGAGACCCAGTACTTC
.	.	TRBV28	TRBJ2-7	CASSWGPSSETYEQYF	TGTGCCAGCAGTTGGGGCCCCTCTAGCGAAACCTACGAGCAGTACTTC
.	.	TRBV2	TRBJ1-5	CATADLQRNQPQHF	TGTGCCACCGCGGACCTCCAGCGGAATCAGCCCCAGCATTTT
.	.	TRBV29-1	TRBJ2-7	CSVEQGSSSYEQYF	TGCAGCGTTGAACAGGGCTCTAGCTCCTACGAGCAGTACTTC
.	.	TRBV7-9	TRBJ1-2	CASSLVLDSYGYTF	TGTGCCAGCAGCTTAGTGCTGGACAGCTACGGCTACACCTTC
.	few	TRBV2	TRBJ1-1	CASLPWRGMNTEAFF	TGTGCCAGTCTCCCGTGGCGGGGTATGAACACTGAAGCTTTCTTT
TRBD2	.	TRBV5-1	TRBJ2-7	CASSLGWRELADYEQYF	TGCGCCAGCAGCTTGGGATGGCGGGAACTAGCGGACTACGAGCAGTACTTC
.	.	TRBV28	TRBJ1-1	CASSPYWAGRDTEAFF	TGTGCCAGCAGTCCTTATTGGGCTGGGAGGGACACTGAAGCTTTCTTT
TRBD1	once	TRBV11-2	TRBJ2-2	CASSRDRGRDGELFF	TGTGCCAGCAGCAGGGACAGGGGGCGGGACGGGGAGCTGTTTTTT
.	.	TRBV28	TRBJ2-3	CASSSTPLSDTQYF	TGTGCCAGCAGTTCTACGCCCCTGTCAGATACGCAGTATTTT
.	.	TRBV28	TRBJ1-4	CASSLGFGQLNEKLFF	TGTGCCAGCAGTTTAGGGTTTGGGCAGTTAAATGAAAAACTGTTTTTT
.	.	TRBV2	TRBJ1-5	CASSGERNQPQHF	TGTGCCAGCAGTGGGGAGCGTAATCAGCCCCAGCATTTT
TRBD1	.	TRBV30	TRBJ2-7	CAYDRVVAEQYF	TGTGCCTACGACAGGGTCGTAGCCGAGCAGTACTTC
.	.	TRBV27	TRBJ2-1	CASSLRYYNEQFF	TGTGCCAGCAGTCTCCGGTACTACAATGAGCAGTTCTTC
.	.	TRBV6-5	TRBJ2-5	CASSYRSAQYF	TGTGCCAGCAGTTACCGCTCGGCCCAGTACTTC
TRBD1	.	TRBV4-1	TRBJ2-7	CASSLGQGIHEQYF	TGCGCCAGCAGCCTAGGACAGGGTATTCACGAGCAGTACTTC
.	.	TRBV7-9	TRBJ1-2	CASSLREFYGYTF	TGTGCCAGCAGCTTACGGGAATTCTATGGCTACACCTTC
TRBD2	.	TRBV7-9	TRBJ2-7	CASSLTSGGAYEQYF	TGTGCCAGCAGCTTAACTAGCGGGGGGGCTTACGAGCAGTACTTC
.	.	TRBV5-4	TRBJ1-3	CASGHHRDGNTIYF	TGTGCCAGCGGCCATCACAGGGATGGAAACACCATATATTTT
.	.	TRBV5-1	TRBJ1-2	CASSHGGENYGYTF	TGCGCCAGCAGTCACGGAGGGGAGAACTATGGCTACACCTTC
.	.	TRBV19	TRBJ1-2	CASSRSGPDTWFDGYTF	TGTGCCAGTAGTCGGTCGGGCCCGGACACCTGGTTCGATGGCTACACCTTC
TRBD2	.	TRBV6-5	TRBJ2-7	CASRISGSVYEQYF	TGTGCCAGCAGAATAAGCGGGAGTGTCTACGAGCAGTACTTC
TRBD2	.	TRBV4-2	TRBJ2-1	CASSQEREFSNEQFF	TGTGCCAGCAGCCAAGAGCGGGAGTTTTCTAATGAGCAGTTCTTC
.	few	TRBV20-1	TRBJ1-1	CSAPGQSEAFF	TGCAGTGCCCCCGGACAGAGTGAAGCTTTCTTT
.	.	TRBV6-6	TRBJ1-1	CASSYRGSTEAFF	TGTGCCAGCAGTTACAGGGGGTCCACTGAAGCTTTCTTT
.	.	TRBV7-6	TRBJ1-5	CASSLGAETNQPQHF	TGTGCCAGCAGCTTAGGGGCCGAAACGAATCAGCCCCAGCATTTT
TRBD2	.	TRBV6-5	TRBJ2-7	CASSSTSVESYEQYF	TGTGCCAGCAGTTCTACTAGCGTAGAATCCTACGAGCAGTACTTC
.	.	TRBV30	TRBJ1-1	CAWSEGLPGAFF	TGTGCCTGGAGCGAGGGTCTCCCTGGAGCTTTCTTT
.	.	TRBV14	TRBJ2-7	CASSQVSRRMGEQYF	TGTGCCAGCAGCCAAGTTTCGAGGAGAATGGGCGAGCAGTACTTC
TRBD2	.	TRBV5-6	TRBJ2-5	CASSWGLAGTTQETQYF	TGTGCCAGCAGCTGGGGACTAGCGGGGACTACGCAAGAGACCCAGTACTTC